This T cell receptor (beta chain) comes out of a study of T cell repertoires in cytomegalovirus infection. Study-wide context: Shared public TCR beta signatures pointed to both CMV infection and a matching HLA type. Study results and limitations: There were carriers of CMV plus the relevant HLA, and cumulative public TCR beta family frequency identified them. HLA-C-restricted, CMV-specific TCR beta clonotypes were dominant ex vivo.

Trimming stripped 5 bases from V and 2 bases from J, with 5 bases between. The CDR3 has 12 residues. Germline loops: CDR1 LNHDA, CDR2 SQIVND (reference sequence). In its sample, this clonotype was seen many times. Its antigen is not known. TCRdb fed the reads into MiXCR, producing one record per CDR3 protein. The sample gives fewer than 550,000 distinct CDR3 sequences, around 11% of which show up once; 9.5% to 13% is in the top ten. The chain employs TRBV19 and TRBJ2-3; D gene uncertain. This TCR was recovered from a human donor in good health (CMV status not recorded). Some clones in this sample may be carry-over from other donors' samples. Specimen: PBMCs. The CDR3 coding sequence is TGTGCCAGTAGTGCGTACACAGATACGCAGTATTTT. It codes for CASSAYTDTQYF.